Here is one TCR beta chain with its context. No antigen is known for it. V dropped 4 bases and J dropped 1 base, with 12 bases sitting between them. The CDR3 totals 15 residues. The V gene's germline CDR1 is SGDLS and CDR2 YYNGEE. Investigators reverse transcribed all isolated RNA, so they sequenced expressed TCRB transcripts. Method: immunoSEQ multiplex PCR; TCRdb's copy keeps in-frame clones and lacks some. Among nearly 700,000 clones listed, 10% to 15% were seen once. CD45RO/CCR7/CD25/CD127/CD95/CD27 separated CD4+ naive, central memory, regulatory and stem cell-like memory cells by sorting. Purity exceeding 95% was reached by all sorted populations. This entry belongs to a study of beta chain features in type 1 diabetes. Study-wide results and caveats: Any HLA-type effect on TCRB rearrangement remained unresolved here. The study found moderately but significantly shorter TCRB CDR3s in all four CD4+ subsets of Type 1 diabetes patients.

The chain carries TRBV9 and TRBJ1-5; D may be TRBD1 (5 bases). This clonotype was sampled from a man aged 18 to 30 with type 1 diabetes. Sequencing used naive CD4+ T cells from blood. The CDR3 spells CASSLGDGSNQPQHF. The DNA of the CDR3 is TGTGCCAGCAGCCTCGGGGACGGGAGCAATCAGCCCCAGCATTTT. Full variable domain (rest looked up from reference TRBV9 and TRBJ1-5): DSGVTQTPKHLITATGQRVTLRCSPRSGDLSVYWYQQSLDQGLQFLIQYYNGEERAKGNILERFSAQQFPDLHSELNLSSLELGDSALYFCASSLGDGSNQPQHFGDGTRLSIL.